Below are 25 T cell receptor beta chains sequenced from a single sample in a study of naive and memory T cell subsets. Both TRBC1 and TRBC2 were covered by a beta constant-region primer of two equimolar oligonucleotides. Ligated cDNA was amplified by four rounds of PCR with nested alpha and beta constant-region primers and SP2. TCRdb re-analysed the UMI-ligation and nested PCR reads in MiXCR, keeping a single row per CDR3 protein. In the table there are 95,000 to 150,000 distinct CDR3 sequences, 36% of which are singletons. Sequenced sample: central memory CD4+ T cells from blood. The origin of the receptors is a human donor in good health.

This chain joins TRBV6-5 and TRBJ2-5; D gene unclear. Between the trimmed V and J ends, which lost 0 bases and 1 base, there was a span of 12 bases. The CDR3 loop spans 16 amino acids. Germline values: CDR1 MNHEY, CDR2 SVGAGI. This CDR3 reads CASSYSYMERQETQYF. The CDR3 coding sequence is TGTGCCAGCAGTTACTCCTATATGGAGCGCCAAGAGACCCAGTACTTC.

As DNA, the CDR3 is TGTGCCAGCAGCTTCTTAGAGACTAGCCACAACATTCAGTACTTC. The encoded protein is CASSFLETSHNIQYF. This chain uses TRBV7-8 with TRBJ2-4; 7 bases align to TRBD2. This CDR3 spans 15 amino acids. The V gene end was trimmed by 3 bases and the J gene end by 7 bases; junction bases not matched to a gene: 9. The germline V gene has CDR1 SGHVS and CDR2 FQNEAQ.

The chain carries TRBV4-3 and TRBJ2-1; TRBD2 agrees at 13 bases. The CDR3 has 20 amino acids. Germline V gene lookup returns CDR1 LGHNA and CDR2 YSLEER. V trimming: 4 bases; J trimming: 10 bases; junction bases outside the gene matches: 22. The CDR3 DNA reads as TGCGCCAGCAGCCTCACCCACACTAGCGGGAGGGGAGGAACGGTGTGGGAGCAGTTCTTC. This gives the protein CASSLTHTSGRGGTVWEQFF.

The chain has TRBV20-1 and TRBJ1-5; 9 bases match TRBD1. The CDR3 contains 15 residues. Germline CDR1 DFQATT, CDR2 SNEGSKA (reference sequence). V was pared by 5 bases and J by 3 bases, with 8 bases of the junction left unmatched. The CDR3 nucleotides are TGCAGTGCTCACTCTGACAGGGGGAACAATCAGCCCCAGCATTTT. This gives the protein CSAHSDRGNNQPQHF.

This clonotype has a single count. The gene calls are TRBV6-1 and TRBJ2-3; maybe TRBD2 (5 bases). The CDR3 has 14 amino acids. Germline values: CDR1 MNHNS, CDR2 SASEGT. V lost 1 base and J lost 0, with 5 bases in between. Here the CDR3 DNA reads TGTGCCAGCAGTGAAGGCGGGAGCACAGATACGCAGTATTTT. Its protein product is CASSEGGSTDTQYF.

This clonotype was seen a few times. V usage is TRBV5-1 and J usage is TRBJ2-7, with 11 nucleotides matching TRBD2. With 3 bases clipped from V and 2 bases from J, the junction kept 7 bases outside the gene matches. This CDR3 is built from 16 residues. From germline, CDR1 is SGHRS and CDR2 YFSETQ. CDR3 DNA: TGCGCCAGCAGCTCCACGCTGACTAGCGGGACCTACGAGCAGTACTTC. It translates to CASSSTLTSGTYEQYF.

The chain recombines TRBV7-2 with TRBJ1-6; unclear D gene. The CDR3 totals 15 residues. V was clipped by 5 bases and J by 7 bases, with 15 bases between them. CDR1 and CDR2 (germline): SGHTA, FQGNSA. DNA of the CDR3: TGTGCCAGCAGCAATCCGGGATCAATCAATTCACCCCTCCACTTT. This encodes CASSNPGSINSPLHF. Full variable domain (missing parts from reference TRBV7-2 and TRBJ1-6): GAGVSQSPSNKVTEKGKDVELRCDPISGHTALYWYRQSLGQGLEFLIYFQGNSAPDKSGLPSDRFSAERTGGSVSTLTIQRTQQEDSAVYLCASSNPGSINSPLHFGNGTRLTVT.

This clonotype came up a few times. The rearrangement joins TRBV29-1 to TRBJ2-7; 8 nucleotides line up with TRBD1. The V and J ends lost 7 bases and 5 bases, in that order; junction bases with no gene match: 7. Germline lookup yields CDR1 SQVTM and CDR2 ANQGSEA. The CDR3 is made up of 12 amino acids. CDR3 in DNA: TGCAGCGCCCGGACAGGGATCAACGAGCAGTACTTC. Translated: CSARTGINEQYF.

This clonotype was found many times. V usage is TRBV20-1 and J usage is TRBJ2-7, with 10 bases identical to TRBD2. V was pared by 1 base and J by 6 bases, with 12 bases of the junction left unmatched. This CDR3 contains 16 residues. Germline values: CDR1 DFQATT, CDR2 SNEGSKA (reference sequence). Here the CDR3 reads CSARGLAGAQTLEQYF. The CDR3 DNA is TGCAGTGCTAGAGGGCTAGCGGGAGCCCAGACTCTCGAGCAGTACTTC.

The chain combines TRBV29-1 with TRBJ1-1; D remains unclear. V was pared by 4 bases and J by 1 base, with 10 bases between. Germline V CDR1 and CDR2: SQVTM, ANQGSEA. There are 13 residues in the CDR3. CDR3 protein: CSVGRSSNTEAFF. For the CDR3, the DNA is TGCAGCGTTGGCCGCAGCTCGAACACTGAAGCTTTCTTT.

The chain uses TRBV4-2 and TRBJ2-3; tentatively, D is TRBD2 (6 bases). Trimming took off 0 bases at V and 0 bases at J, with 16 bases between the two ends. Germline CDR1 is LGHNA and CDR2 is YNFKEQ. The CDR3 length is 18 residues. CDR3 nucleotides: TGTGCCAGCAGCCAAGATTCCGCCGGGGGATCTAGCACAGATACGCAGTATTTT. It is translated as CASSQDSAGGSSTDTQYF.

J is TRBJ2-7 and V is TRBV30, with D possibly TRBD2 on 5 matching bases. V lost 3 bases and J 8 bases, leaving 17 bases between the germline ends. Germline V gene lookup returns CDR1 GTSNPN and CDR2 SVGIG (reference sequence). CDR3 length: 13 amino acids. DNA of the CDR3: TGTGCCTGGAGGGAGGTGGCCTCTACGAAGCAGTACTTC. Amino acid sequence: CAWREVASTKQYF.

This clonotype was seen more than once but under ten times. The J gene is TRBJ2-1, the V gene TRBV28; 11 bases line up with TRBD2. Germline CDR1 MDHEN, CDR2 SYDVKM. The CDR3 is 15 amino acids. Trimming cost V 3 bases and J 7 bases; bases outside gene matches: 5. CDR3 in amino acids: CASSFLAGGRNEQFF. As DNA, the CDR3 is TGTGCCAGCAGTTTTCTAGCGGGAGGTCGGAATGAGCAGTTCTTC.

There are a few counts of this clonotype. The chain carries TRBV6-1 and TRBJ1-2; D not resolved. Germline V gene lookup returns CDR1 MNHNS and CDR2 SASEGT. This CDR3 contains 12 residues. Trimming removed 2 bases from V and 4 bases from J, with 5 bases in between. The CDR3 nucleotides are TGTGCCAGCAGTGAATCCGCCTATGGCTACACCTTC. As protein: CASSESAYGYTF.

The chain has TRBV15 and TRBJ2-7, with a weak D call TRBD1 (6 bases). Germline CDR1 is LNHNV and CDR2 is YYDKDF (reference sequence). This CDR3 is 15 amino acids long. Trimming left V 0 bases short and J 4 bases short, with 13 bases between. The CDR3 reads CATSRDGAGEYEQYF. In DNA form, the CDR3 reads TGTGCCACCAGCAGAGACGGAGCAGGGGAGTACGAGCAGTACTTC.

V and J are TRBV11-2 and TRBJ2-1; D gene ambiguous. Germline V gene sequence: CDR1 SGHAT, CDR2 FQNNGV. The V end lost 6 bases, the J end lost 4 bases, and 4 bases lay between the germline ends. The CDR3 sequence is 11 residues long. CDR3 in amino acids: CASRKYNEQFF. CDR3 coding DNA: TGTGCCAGCAGGAAGTACAATGAGCAGTTCTTC.

The chain's CDR3 is CASSRDSGGFLGQFF. The CDR3 nucleotides are TGTGCCAGCAGTCGGGACAGCGGGGGTTTTTTGGGGCAGTTCTTC. The chain has TRBV27 and TRBJ2-1, with a weak D call TRBD2 (8 bases). The germline gives CDR1 MNHEY, CDR2 SMNVEV (reference sequence). V dropped 5 bases and J dropped 12 bases, with 23 bases sitting between them. CDR3 length equals 15 residues.

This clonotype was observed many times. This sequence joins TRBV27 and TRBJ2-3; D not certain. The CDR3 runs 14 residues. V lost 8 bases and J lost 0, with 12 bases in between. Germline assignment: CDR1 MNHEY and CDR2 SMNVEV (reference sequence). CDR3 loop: CASSRQTSTDTQYF. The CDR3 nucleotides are TGTGCCAGCTCACGGCAGACTAGCACAGATACGCAGTATTTT.

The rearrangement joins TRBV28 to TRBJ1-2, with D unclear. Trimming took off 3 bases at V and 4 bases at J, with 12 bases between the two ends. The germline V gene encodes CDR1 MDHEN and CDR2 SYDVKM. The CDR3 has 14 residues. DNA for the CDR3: TGTGCCAGCAGTTTGGGTGACTTGGCCTATGGCTACACCTTC. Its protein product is CASSLGDLAYGYTF.

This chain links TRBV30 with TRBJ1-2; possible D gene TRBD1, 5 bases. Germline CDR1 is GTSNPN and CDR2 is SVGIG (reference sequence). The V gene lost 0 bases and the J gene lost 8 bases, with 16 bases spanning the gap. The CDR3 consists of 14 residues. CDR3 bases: TGTGCCTGGAGTGTCGACAGTCGCCCCCTCGGCTACACCTTC. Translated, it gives CAWSVDSRPLGYTF.

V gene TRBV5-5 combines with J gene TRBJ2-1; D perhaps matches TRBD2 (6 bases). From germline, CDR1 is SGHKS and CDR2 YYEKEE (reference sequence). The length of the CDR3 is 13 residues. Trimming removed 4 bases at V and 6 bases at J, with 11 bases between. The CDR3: CASSGGVSNEQFF. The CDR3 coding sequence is TGTGCCAGCAGCGGCGGGGTGTCCAATGAGCAGTTCTTC. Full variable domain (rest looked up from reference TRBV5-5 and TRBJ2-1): DAGVTQSPTHLIKTRGQQVTLRCSPISGHKSVSWYQQVLGQGPQFIFQYYEKEERGRGNFPDRFSARQFPNYSSELNVNALLLGDSALYLCASSGGVSNEQFFGPGTRLTVL.

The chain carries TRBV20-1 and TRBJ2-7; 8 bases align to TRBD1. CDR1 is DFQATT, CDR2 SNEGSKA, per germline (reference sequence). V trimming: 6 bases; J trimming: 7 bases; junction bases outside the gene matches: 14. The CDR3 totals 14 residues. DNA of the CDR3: TGCAGTGCCAGACGTGGGCAGGGGGCGGGTGAGCAGTACTTC. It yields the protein CSARRGQGAGEQYF.

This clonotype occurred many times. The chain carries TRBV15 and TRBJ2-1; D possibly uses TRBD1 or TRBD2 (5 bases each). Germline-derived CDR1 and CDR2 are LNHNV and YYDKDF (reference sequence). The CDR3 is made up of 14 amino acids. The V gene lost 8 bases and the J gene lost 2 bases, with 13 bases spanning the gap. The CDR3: CATEVQGPYNEQFF. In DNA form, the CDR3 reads TGTGCCACCGAAGTTCAGGGACCCTACAATGAGCAGTTCTTC.

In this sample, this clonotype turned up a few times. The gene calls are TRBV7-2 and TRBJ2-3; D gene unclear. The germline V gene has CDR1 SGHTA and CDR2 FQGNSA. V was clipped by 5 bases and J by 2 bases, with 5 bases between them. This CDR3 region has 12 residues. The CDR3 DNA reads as TGTGCCAGCAGCCACTTCACAGATACGCAGTATTTT. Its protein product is CASSHFTDTQYF.

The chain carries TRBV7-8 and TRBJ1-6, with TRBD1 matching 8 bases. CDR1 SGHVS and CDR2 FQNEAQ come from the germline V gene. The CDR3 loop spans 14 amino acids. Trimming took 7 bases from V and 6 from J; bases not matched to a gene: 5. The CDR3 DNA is TGTGCCAGCAACCAGGGGGCAGCTAATTCACCCCTCCACTTT. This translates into CASNQGAANSPLHF.